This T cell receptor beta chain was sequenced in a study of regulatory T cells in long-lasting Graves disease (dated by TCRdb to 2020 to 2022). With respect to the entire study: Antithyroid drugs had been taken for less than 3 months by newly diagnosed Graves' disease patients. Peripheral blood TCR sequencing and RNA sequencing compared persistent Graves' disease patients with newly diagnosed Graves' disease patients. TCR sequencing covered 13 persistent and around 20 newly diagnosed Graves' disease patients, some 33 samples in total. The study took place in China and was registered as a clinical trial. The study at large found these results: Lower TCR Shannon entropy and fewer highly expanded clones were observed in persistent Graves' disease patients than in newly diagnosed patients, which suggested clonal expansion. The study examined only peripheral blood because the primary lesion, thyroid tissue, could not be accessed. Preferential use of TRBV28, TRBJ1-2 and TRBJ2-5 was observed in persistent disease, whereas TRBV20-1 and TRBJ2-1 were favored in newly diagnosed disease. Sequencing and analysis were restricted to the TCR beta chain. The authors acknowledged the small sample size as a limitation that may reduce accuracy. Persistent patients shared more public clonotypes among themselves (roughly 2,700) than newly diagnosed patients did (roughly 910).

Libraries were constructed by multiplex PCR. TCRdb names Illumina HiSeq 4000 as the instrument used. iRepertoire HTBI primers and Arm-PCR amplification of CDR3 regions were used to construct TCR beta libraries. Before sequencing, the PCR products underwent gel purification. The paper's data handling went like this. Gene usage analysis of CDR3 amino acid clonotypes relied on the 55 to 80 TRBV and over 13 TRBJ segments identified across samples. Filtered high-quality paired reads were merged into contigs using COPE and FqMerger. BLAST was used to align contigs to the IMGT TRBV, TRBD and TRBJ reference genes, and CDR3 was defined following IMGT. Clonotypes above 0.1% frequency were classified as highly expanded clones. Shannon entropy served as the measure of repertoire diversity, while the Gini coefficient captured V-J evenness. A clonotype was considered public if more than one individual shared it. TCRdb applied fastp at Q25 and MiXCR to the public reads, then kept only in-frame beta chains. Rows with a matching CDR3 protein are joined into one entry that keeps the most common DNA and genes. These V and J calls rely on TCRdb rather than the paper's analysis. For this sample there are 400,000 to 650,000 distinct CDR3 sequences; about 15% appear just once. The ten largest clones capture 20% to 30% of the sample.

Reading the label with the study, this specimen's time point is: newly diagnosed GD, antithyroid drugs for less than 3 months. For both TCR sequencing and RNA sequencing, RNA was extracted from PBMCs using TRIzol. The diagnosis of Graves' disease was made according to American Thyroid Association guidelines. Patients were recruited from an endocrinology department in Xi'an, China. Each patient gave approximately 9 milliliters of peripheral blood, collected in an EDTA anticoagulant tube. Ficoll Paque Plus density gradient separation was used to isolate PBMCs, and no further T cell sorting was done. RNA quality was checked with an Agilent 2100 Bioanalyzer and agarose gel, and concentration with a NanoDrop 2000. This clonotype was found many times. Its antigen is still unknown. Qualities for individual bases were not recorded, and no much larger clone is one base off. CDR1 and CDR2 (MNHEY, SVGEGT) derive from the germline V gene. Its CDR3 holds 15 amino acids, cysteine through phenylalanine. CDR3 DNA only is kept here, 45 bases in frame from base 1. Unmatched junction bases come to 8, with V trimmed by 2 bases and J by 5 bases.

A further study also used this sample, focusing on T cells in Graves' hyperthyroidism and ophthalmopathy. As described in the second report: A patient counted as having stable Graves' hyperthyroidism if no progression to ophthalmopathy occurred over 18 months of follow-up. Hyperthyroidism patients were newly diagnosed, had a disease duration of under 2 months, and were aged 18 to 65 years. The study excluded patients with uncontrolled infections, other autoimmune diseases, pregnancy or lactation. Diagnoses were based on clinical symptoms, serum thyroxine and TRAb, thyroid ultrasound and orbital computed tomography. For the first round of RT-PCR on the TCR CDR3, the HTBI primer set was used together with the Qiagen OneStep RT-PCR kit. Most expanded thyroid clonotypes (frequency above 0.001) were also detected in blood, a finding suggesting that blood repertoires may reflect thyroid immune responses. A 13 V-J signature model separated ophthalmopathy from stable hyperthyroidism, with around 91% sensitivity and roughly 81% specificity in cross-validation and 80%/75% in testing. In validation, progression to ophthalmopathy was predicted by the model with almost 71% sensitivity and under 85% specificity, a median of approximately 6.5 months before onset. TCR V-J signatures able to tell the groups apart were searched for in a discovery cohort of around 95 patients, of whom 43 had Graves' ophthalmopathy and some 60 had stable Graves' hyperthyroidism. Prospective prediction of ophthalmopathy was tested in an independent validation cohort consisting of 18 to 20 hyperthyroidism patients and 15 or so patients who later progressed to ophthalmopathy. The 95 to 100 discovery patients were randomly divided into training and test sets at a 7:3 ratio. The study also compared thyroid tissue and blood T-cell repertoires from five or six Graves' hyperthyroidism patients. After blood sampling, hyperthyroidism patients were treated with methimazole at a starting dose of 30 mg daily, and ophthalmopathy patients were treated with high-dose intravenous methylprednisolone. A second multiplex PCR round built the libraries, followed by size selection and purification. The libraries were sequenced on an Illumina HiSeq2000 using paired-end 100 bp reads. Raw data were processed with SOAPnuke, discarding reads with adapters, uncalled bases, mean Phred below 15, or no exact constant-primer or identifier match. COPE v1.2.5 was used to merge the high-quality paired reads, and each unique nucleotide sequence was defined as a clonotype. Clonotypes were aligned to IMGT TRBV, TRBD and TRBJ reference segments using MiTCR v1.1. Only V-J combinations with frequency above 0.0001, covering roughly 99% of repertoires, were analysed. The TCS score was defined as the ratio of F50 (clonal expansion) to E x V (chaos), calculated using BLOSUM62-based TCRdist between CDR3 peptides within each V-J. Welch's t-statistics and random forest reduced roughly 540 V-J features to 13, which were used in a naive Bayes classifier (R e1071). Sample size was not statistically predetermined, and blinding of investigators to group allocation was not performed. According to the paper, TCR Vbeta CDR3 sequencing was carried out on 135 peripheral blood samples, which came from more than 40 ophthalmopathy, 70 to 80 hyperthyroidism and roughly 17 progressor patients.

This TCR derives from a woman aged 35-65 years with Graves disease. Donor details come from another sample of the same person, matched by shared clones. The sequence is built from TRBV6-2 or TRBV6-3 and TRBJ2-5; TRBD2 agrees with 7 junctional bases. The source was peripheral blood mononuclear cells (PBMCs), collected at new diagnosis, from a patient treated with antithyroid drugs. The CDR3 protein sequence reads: CASSYGGDLLETQYF. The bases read TGTGCCAGCAGTTACGGGGGGGACCTCCTGGAGACCCAGTACTTC.